This T cell receptor (beta chain) was captured by sequencing in a study of T cell responses to AZD1222 COVID-19 vaccine. Looking at the study overall: Analysis merged second doses at about 4 or about 12 weeks. Study-wide findings and caveats: Clonal diversity was possibly underestimated, and white British individuals and females predominated among donors.

Germline V gives CDR1 MNHNY, CDR2 SVGAGI (reference sequence). CDR3 length equals 16 residues. The germline V and J ends were trimmed by 3 bases and 5 bases, with 18 bases remaining between them. Turning to this clone: Its target is not known.

Clones were sequenced by immunoSEQ multiplex PCR, and TCRdb holds only the in-frame ones, with some missing. Of more than 150,000 clones listed, 92% are singletons. The TCR was taken from an adult in good health. This chain links TRBV6-6 with TRBJ2-3; D tentatively reads TRBD1 or TRBD2 (5 bases each). The sample was peripheral blood, taken on day 0 of AZD1222 vaccination. As DNA, the CDR3 is TGTGCCAGCAGTTATCCCTTCGAGGGGCATCAAGATACGCAGTATTTT. Its translation: CASSYPFEGHQDTQYF.